Presented here are 3 T cell receptor beta chains from one specimen sequenced in a study of cytomegalovirus exposure and HLA in healthy donors. PCR primers comprised 60 Vbeta and 13 Jbeta primers. TCRdb keeps only in-frame clones here, not all; method: immunoSEQ multiplex PCR. The sample lists more than 95,000 clones, about 59% occurring once. Sequenced sample: PBMCs. The receptors were sampled from a woman in her thirties or forties in good health and CMV-seropositive.

The rearrangement joins TRBV25-1 to TRBJ2-3; a weak D match, TRBD2 (5 bases). With 4 bases removed from V and 0 bases from J, the gap between germline ends came to 17 bases. This CDR3 region has 17 residues. Per the germline V gene, CDR1 is MGHDK and CDR2 is SYGVNS. CDR3 sequence reads: CASSGDSEDTSTDTQYF. DNA of the CDR3: TGTGCCAGCAGTGGAGATTCGGAGGATACTAGCACAGATACGCAGTATTTT.

V and J are TRBV28 and TRBJ2-2, with D maybe TRBD2 (6 bases). Trimming pared 10 bases from V and 5 bases from J, leaving 20 bases between. The germline gives CDR1 MDHEN, CDR2 SYDVKM. This CDR3 has 15 amino acids. Here the CDR3 reads CATSGGDFVTGELFF. In DNA, the CDR3 is TGTGCCACCTCAGGAGGGGATTTTGTAACCGGGGAGCTGTTTTTT.

The chain couples TRBV4-3 to TRBJ1-3; D call uncertain. Per the germline V gene, CDR1 is LGHNA and CDR2 is YSLEER. The CDR3 loop spans 16 amino acids. The V end lost 0 bases, the J end lost 0 bases, and 9 bases lay between the germline ends. CDR3 region: CASSQDWPSSGNTIYF. As DNA, the CDR3 is TGCGCCAGCAGCCAAGATTGGCCATCCTCTGGAAACACCATATATTTT.